The clone carrying this TCR beta chain was found a few times. Antigen specificity is unknown. The length of the CDR3 is 14 residues. The J segment lost 5 bases and the V segment lost 0 bases, leaving 2 bases of the junction unmatched. CDR1 MRHNA and CDR2 SNTAGT come from the germline V gene. This entry is derived from a study of T cell repertoires in cytomegalovirus infection. Findings of the study overall: The response measured ex vivo was dominated by TCR beta clonotypes (HLA-C-restricted and CMV-specific).

MiXCR, applied by TCRdb to the reads, yields one record per CDR3 protein. This sample has 200,000 or so distinct CDR3 sequences, with 28% found just once. Sequencing was done on a sample of PBMCs. V and J are TRBV6-4 and TRBJ2-3, with TRBD1 identical over 7 bases. The TCR originated in a human donor in good health (CMV status not recorded). Some clones in this sample may be carry-over from other donors' samples. The CDR3 is CASSDSRGQDTQYF. CDR3 coding DNA: TGTGCCAGCAGTGACTCGAGGGGGCAAGATACGCAGTATTTT.